This T cell receptor (beta chain) was captured in a study of naive and memory T cell subsets. Study results and limitations: Possibly reflecting memory cells re-expressing CD45RA, a few larger clonotypes occurred in naive repertoires, especially CD8. Activation and differentiation may alter RNA-based TCR counts. TCR abundance followed a power law differing between naive and memory subsets.

The V and J ends lost 3 bases and 4 bases, in that order; junction bases with no gene match: 5. Germline assignment: CDR1 MDHEN and CDR2 SYDVKM. The CDR3 sequence is 16 residues long. About this clonotype itself: What it binds is unknown.

Separate alpha and beta amplification began at the second PCR step. Two oligonucleotides, mixed equimolar, formed the beta constant-region primer covering TRBC1 and TRBC2. Ligated cDNA was amplified by four rounds of PCR with nested alpha and beta constant-region primers and SP2. An oligonucleotide with the SP2 primer and a 12-nucleotide UMI was ligated to the cDNA 3' end. TCRdb recomputed calls from the UMI-ligation and nested PCR reads with MiXCR, one row per CDR3 protein. Of about 140,000 distinct CDR3 sequences in the sample, 15% to 25% were seen once. The sequence derives from a human donor in good health. The sample was naive CD8+ T cells from blood. The chain combines TRBV28 with TRBJ2-1; 11 positions agree with TRBD2. CDR3 DNA: TGTGCCAGCAGTTTCCCTAGACTAGCGGGATACAATGAGCAGTTCTTC. Translated: CASSFPRLAGYNEQFF.